The subject of this entry is one T cell receptor (beta chain). Its cognate antigen is unknown. CDR3 length equals 14 residues. Germline values: CDR1 SQVTM, CDR2 ANQGSEA. The V end lost 4 bases, the J end lost 1 base, and 13 bases lay between the germline ends. TCRdb analysed the RACE reads with MiXCR anew, one entry per CDR3 protein. The data show about 85,000 distinct CDR3 sequences, around a tenth seen once. Noted time point: patch test 2, 6 weeks after DPC sensitization. The sample's treatment: therapeutic diphenylcyclopropenone sensitization with weekly scalp DPC. Staff drew blood before applying each patch test. The donor pool consisted of alopecia patients aged 18 to 70 years, considered suitable for DPC. This specimen comes from a study of human T cells and chemical hapten exposure. Study context: Across its roughly 25 weeks, the study gave patients weekly diphenylcyclopropenone doses to the scalp.

Notes on the study in general: No change in TCRs above 1 in 1000 frequency was produced by DPC sensitization.

The J gene is TRBJ2-5, the V gene TRBV29-1; D possibly corresponds to TRBD1 (5 bases). The sequence derives from a man aged 18 to 29 with alopecia areata. Some clones in this sample may be carry-over from other donors' samples. This material consisted of whole blood, taken in connection with sensitization to the hapten diphenylcyclopropenone (DPC). Here the CDR3 reads CSVVPGHSQETQYF. The DNA of the CDR3 is TGCAGCGTTGTCCCCGGACACTCCCAAGAGACCCAGTACTTC.